One and the same sample provided the 29 T cell receptor beta chains below, sequenced in a study of radiotherapy plus CTLA-4 blockade in lung cancer. Sequencing was performed with immunoSEQ multiplex PCR; in TCRdb, only in-frame clones are kept and a portion is missing. This table has roughly 80,000 clones, about 78% appearing once. The source material was peripheral blood, sampled from a patient treated with radiotherapy plus ipilimumab. Source of these receptors: a human donor with non-small cell lung cancer who had a partial response to radiotherapy plus ipilimumab. Some clones in this sample may be carry-over from other donors' samples.

This clone was observed a few times. The chain is built from TRBV5-4 and TRBJ1-4, with a weak D call TRBD1 (6 bases). CDR3 length: 15 amino acids. The V end lost 0 bases, the J end lost 5 bases, and 11 bases lay between the germline ends. The germline V gene encodes CDR1 SGHNT and CDR2 YYREEE (reference sequence). The CDR3 DNA reads TGTGCCAGCAGCTTGGGACAGGTTCAAAATGAAAAACTGTTTTTT. Protein sequence: CASSLGQVQNEKLFF.

The genes are TRBV9 and TRBJ2-7; the D gene is possibly TRBD2 (5 bases). CDR1 SGDLS and CDR2 YYNGEE come from the germline V gene. There are 14 residues in the CDR3. The V gene lost 7 bases and the J gene lost 7 bases, with 21 bases spanning the gap. The CDR3 spells CASGPTLGSWEQYF. For the CDR3, the DNA is TGTGCCAGCGGCCCTACACTAGGGTCCTGGGAGCAGTACTTC.

J is TRBJ2-7 and V is TRBV28, with TRBD2 matching 13 bases. CDR1 and CDR2 from the germline V gene are MDHEN and SYDVKM. V gave up 6 bases and J gave up 3 bases; unmatched junction bases: 5. The CDR3 has 15 amino acids. The CDR3, as DNA: TGTGCCAGCAGCTCGACTAGCGGGAGGTACTACGAGCAGTACTTC. Translation gives CASSSTSGRYYEQYF.

The genes are TRBV12-5 and TRBJ1-2; 7 nucleotides line up with TRBD1. Per the germline V gene, CDR1 is LGHNT and CDR2 is FRNRAP. The V segment lost 7 bases and the J segment 3 bases; nucleotides outside the gene matches: 5. This CDR3 spans 13 amino acids. CDR3 sequence: CASARTGDYGYTF. In DNA, the CDR3 is TGTGCTAGTGCCCGGACAGGAGACTATGGCTACACCTTC.

The rearrangement uses TRBV7-2 and TRBJ2-3; 11 bases map to TRBD2. V lost 2 bases and J lost 3; bases outside the gene matches: 7. The length of the CDR3 is 17 residues. Germline CDR1 reads SGHTA; CDR2 reads FQGNSA. CDR3 nucleotides: TGTGCCAGCAGCTTAATAGGACTAGCGGGTATGACAGATACGCAGTATTTT. It is translated as CASSLIGLAGMTDTQYF. The full variable domain, rest sourced from reference TRBV7-2 and TRBJ2-3, is GAGVSQSPSNKVTEKGKDVELRCDPISGHTALYWYRQSLGQGLEFLIYFQGNSAPDKSGLPSDRFSAERTGGSVSTLTIQRTQQEDSAVYLCASSLIGLAGMTDTQYFGPGTRLTVL.

J is TRBJ1-1 and V is TRBV6-6, with a possible D match to TRBD1 (6 bases). Trimming cost V 5 bases and J 1 base, with 8 bases left between them. Germline CDR1 reads MNHNY; CDR2 reads SVGAGI (reference sequence). This CDR3 region has 13 residues. CDR3 residues: CASSRTANTEAFF. The CDR3 DNA is TGTGCCAGCAGTCGGACAGCGAACACTGAAGCTTTCTTT.

This clone is termed medium-sized. This rearrangement joins TRBV12-5 to TRBJ1-5; perhaps TRBD1 as D (6 bases). CDR1 is LGHNT, CDR2 FRNRAP, per germline. This CDR3 is built from 14 residues. The ends were cut back, 1 base at V and 6 bases at J, with 10 bases in the middle. CDR3 in amino acids: CASGLGGQSQPQHF. CDR3 nucleotides: TGTGCTAGTGGTTTGGGCGGACAGTCTCAGCCCCAGCATTTT.

The V and J genes are TRBV4-1 and TRBJ1-1; perhaps TRBD1 as D (5 bases). V shed 4 bases and J shed 1 base, with 16 bases lying between them. CDR3 length: 16 residues. Germline V gene lookup returns CDR1 MGHRA and CDR2 YSYEKL. In DNA form, the CDR3 reads TGCGCCAGCAGCCTATCAGGGCAGGGTAGGAACACTGAAGCTTTCTTT. This translates into CASSLSGQGRNTEAFF.

The gene calls are TRBV4-3 and TRBJ1-2, with D tentatively TRBD1 (5 bases). V was shortened by 0 bases and J by 8 bases, with 19 bases between the two germline ends. CDR3 length equals 16 residues. CDR1 is LGHNA and CDR2 is YSLEER in the germline V gene. The CDR3 region is CASSQENGRPGSGYTF. The CDR3 DNA reads as TGCGCCAGCAGCCAAGAAAATGGCAGGCCAGGGTCCGGCTACACCTTC.

The chain is built from TRBV2 and TRBJ2-1; TRBD2 is a possible D gene (5 bases). Germline V gene lookup returns CDR1 SNHLY and CDR2 FYNNEI. The CDR3 consists of 13 residues. Trimming left V 6 bases short and J 8 bases short, with 14 bases between. The CDR3 region has the DNA TGTGCCAGCAGACTAGGATACAAGGATGAGCAGTTCTTC. It is translated as CASRLGYKDEQFF.

The V gene is TRBV6-6, the J gene TRBJ2-7; 8 bases are a match to TRBD1. The CDR3 contains 15 residues. Per germline, CDR1 MNHNY and CDR2 SVGAGI (reference sequence). Trimming took 5 bases from V and 2 from J; bases not matched to a gene: 8. The chain's CDR3 is CASSLTDRGAYEQYF. CDR3 nucleotides: TGTGCCAGCAGTCTTACCGACAGGGGAGCCTACGAGCAGTACTTC.

This sequence joins TRBV9 and TRBJ1-3, with D maybe TRBD1 (5 bases). The germline V gene encodes CDR1 SGDLS and CDR2 YYNGEE. The CDR3 is made up of 14 amino acids. The V end lost 4 bases, the J end lost 3 bases, and 11 bases lay between the germline ends. The CDR3 loop is CASSPTGDGNTIYF. The CDR3, as DNA: TGTGCCAGCAGCCCCACGGGGGATGGAAACACCATATATTTT.

This clone was detected once. V gene TRBV4-3 combines with J gene TRBJ1-4, with TRBD1 as a possible D gene (6 bases). This CDR3 comprises 16 residues. The germline V gene encodes CDR1 LGHNA and CDR2 YSLEER. With 0 bases removed from V and 8 bases from J, the gap between germline ends came to 16 bases. In DNA, the CDR3 is TGCGCCAGCAGCCAAGATCCCGGGGGGCTAGCAGAAAAACTGTTTTTT. Its protein is CASSQDPGGLAEKLFF.

V and J are TRBV2 and TRBJ2-1; TRBD2 aligns across 13 bases. The CDR3 runs to 15 residues. Germline CDR1 and CDR2: SNHLY and FYNNEI. The J segment lost 9 bases and the V segment lost 7 bases, leaving 9 bases of the junction unmatched. The CDR3: CASKKTSGRAFEQFF. The CDR3 nucleotides read TGTGCCAGCAAAAAAACTAGCGGGAGGGCCTTTGAGCAGTTCTTC. Using reference TRBV2 and TRBJ2-1 for the parts outside the CDR3, the full variable domain is EPEVTQTPSHQVTQMGQEVILRCVPISNHLYFYWYRQILGQKVEFLVSFYNNEISEKSEIFDDQFSVERPDGSNFTLKIRSTKLEDSAMYFCASKKTSGRAFEQFFGPGTRLTVL.

The chain carries TRBV5-4 and TRBJ2-1, with TRBD2 identical over 8 bases. Germline assignment: CDR1 SGHNT and CDR2 YYREEE (reference sequence). The V segment lost 4 bases and the J segment 5 bases; nucleotides outside the gene matches: 11. The CDR3 is 16 amino acids. The CDR3 region has the DNA TGTGCCAGCAGCCATCTAGCGGGCCAGAGGAACAATGAGCAGTTCTTC. This gives the protein CASSHLAGQRNNEQFF.

V usage is TRBV11-2 and J usage is TRBJ2-2; unclear D gene. Deletions cut 5 bases from V and 5 bases from J, with 15 bases between. Germline V lookup: CDR1 SGHAT, CDR2 FQNNGV. This CDR3 region has 15 residues. The CDR3 nucleotides are TGTGCCAGCAGCCAGGCCGCTTATCCAACCGGGGAGCTGTTTTTT. It codes for CASSQAAYPTGELFF.

The CDR3 nucleotides are TGTGCCAGCAATCGCGACAGAACGGGAGGGACTACTGAAGCTTTCTTT. Its translation: CASNRDRTGGTTEAFF. V gene TRBV28 combines with J gene TRBJ1-1; the D gene is possibly TRBD1 (5 bases). V lost 7 bases to trimming and J lost 5 bases, with 23 bases between them. Germline lookup yields CDR1 MDHEN and CDR2 SYDVKM. The length of the CDR3 is 16 residues.

The chain is built from TRBV19 and TRBJ2-1, with 8 bases fitting TRBD2. The CDR3 is made up of 15 amino acids. From germline, CDR1 is LNHDA and CDR2 SQIVND (reference sequence). The V gene end was trimmed by 1 base and the J gene end by 7 bases; junction bases not matched to a gene: 6. CDR3 amino acids: CASSIVSSGVNEQFF. CDR3 bases: TGTGCCAGTAGTATAGTTAGTAGCGGGGTTAATGAGCAGTTCTTC.

A few counts support this clone. The rearrangement links TRBV28 to TRBJ1-1; D gene ambiguous. Trimming removed 3 bases from V and 5 bases from J, with 10 bases in between. This CDR3 comprises 13 residues. Per germline, CDR1 MDHEN and CDR2 SYDVKM. The CDR3, as DNA: TGTGCCAGCAGTTTCCTGGCGGGGACTGAAGCTTTCTTT. Its protein is CASSFLAGTEAFF. Together with reference TRBV28 and TRBJ1-1, the CDR3 gives the full variable domain: DVKVTQSSRYLVKRTGEKVFLECVQDMDHENMFWYRQDPGLGLRLIYFSYDVKMKEKGDIPEGYSVSREKKERFSLILESASTNQTSMYLCASSFLAGTEAFFGQGTRLTVV.

This clone was seen a single time. J is TRBJ2-7 and V is TRBV6-5; 7 positions agree with TRBD1. Germline-derived CDR1 and CDR2 are MNHEY and SVGAGI. Trimming at V came to 6 bases and at J to 7 bases, leaving 12 bases not matched to a gene. This CDR3 spans 14 amino acids. For the CDR3, the DNA is TGTGCCAGCAGCCCCCCGGGACAGTCCCTAGAGCAGTACTTC. It encodes CASSPPGQSLEQYF.

The chain uses TRBV5-5 and TRBJ1-5, with D possibly being TRBD1 (5 bases). The CDR3 runs to 14 residues. From germline, CDR1 is SGHKS and CDR2 YYEKEE (reference sequence). Trimming shortened V by 4 bases and J by 4 bases, and 12 bases separated the two germline ends. CDR3 loop: CASSRRVGNQPQHF. CDR3 sequence (DNA): TGTGCCAGCAGCCGCAGGGTAGGGAATCAGCCCCAGCATTTT.

This chain connects TRBV9 to TRBJ1-5; no definite D call. V lost 0 bases and J 7 bases, leaving 8 bases between the germline ends. The CDR3 runs 13 residues. Germline V gene sequence: CDR1 SGDLS, CDR2 YYNGEE. CDR3 sequence (DNA): TGTGCCAGCAGCGTAGATGGTACACAGCCCCAGCATTTT. Its protein is CASSVDGTQPQHF. Full variable domain (remainder filled in from reference TRBV9 and TRBJ1-5): DSGVTQTPKHLITATGQRVTLRCSPRSGDLSVYWYQQSLDQGLQFLIQYYNGEERAKGNILERFSAQQFPDLHSELNLSSLELGDSALYFCASSVDGTQPQHFGDGTRLSIL.

This chain connects TRBV7-2 to TRBJ1-2; TRBD1 matches at 7 bases. CDR1 and CDR2 from the germline V gene are SGHTA and FQGNSA. V trimming: 4 bases; J trimming: 4 bases; junction bases outside the gene matches: 3. The CDR3 is 13 amino acids. CDR3 region: CASSSQGSYGYTF. CDR3 bases: TGTGCCAGCAGCTCACAGGGGTCCTATGGCTACACCTTC.

This clone has just one count. The V call is TRBV29-1, the J call TRBJ2-3; 13 nucleotides line up with TRBD2. CDR1 is SQVTM and CDR2 is ANQGSEA in the germline V gene. With 6 bases clipped from V and 4 bases from J, the junction kept 4 bases outside the gene matches. The CDR3 extends over 14 amino acids. CDR3 residues: CSVETSGGADTQYF. The CDR3, as DNA: TGCAGCGTCGAAACTAGCGGGGGGGCAGATACGCAGTATTTT.

The V call is TRBV28, the J call TRBJ1-5, with TRBD1 identical over 9 bases. In germline, CDR1 is MDHEN, CDR2 SYDVKM. Unmatched junction bases numbered 8, after V lost 6 bases and J lost 2 bases. The CDR3 is made up of 16 amino acids. CDR3 nucleotide sequence: TGTGCCAGCAGGTATACAGGGGGCAAGGGCAATCAGCCCCAGCATTTT. This sequence encodes CASRYTGGKGNQPQHF.

J is TRBJ1-5 and V is TRBV2; D gene unclear. The germline CDR1 and CDR2 sequences are SNHLY and FYNNEI. V was cut by 3 bases and J by 7 bases, with 10 bases left in between. The CDR3 sequence is 13 residues long. This CDR3 reads CASSEDLRQPQHF. DNA of the CDR3: TGTGCCAGCAGTGAGGACTTACGACAGCCCCAGCATTTT.

This clone was found a few times. The V gene is TRBV5-1, the J gene TRBJ2-5, with D maybe TRBD1 (5 bases). Germline V gives CDR1 SGHRS, CDR2 YFSETQ. This CDR3 contains 16 residues. V was shortened by 8 bases and J by 3 bases, with 23 bases between the two germline ends. This chain's CDR3 is CASKQTQAGNKETQYF. CDR3 DNA: TGCGCCAGTAAGCAAACCCAGGCAGGGAATAAAGAGACCCAGTACTTC.

The rearrangement uses TRBV28 and TRBJ1-2; tentative D call: TRBD1 (6 bases). V lost 2 bases, J lost 4 bases, and 8 bases lay in between. This CDR3 has 13 residues. CDR1 is MDHEN, CDR2 SYDVKM, per germline. The CDR3, as DNA: TGTGCCAGCAGTTTAACAGGGACCTATGGCTACACCTTC. This encodes CASSLTGTYGYTF.

The rearrangement joins TRBV28 to TRBJ2-7, with D possibly being TRBD2 (5 bases). Germline-derived CDR1 and CDR2 are MDHEN and SYDVKM. This CDR3 contains 14 residues. Deletions cut 4 bases from V and 6 bases from J, with 16 bases between. The CDR3 here is CASSSPGISFEQYF. CDR3 bases: TGTGCCAGCAGTTCGCCGGGAATTTCTTTCGAGCAGTACTTC.